This T cell receptor beta chain was observed in a study of neurological immune-mediated disorders. Notes on the study in general: The multiple sclerosis repertoire cluster was associated with no clinical or MRI feature.

This clonotype was seen many times. Its cognate antigen is unknown. The germline gives CDR1 SGHDT, CDR2 YYEEEE. V lost 4 bases and J 7 bases, leaving 9 bases between the germline ends. This CDR3 spans 12 amino acids. MiXCR, applied by TCRdb to the 5' RACE reads, yields one record per CDR3 protein. The sample yields 130,000 or so distinct CDR3 sequences, roughly 3.2% seen once. This sequence originates from a woman younger than 45 with multiple sclerosis. This chain joins TRBV5-6 and TRBJ2-1; D remains unclear. The sequencing input was PBMCs. DNA for the CDR3: TGTGCCAGCAGCGTGGTAATGAATGAGCAGTTCTTC. It specifies CASSVVMNEQFF.